This TCR beta chain was observed in a study of cytomegalovirus exposure and HLA in healthy donors. Turning to the study itself: HLA-typed donors were the source of about 85 million unique TCRs, which an early data release held. Study-level points and caveats: Later analysis identified a missense DCLRE1C variant that was linked to TCR beta V- and J-gene trimming. In a later analysis, an Asian-associated ancestry cluster reportedly showed fewer N-insertions than the approximately 700-donor mean.

This clone has a handful of counts. Its specificity is unknown. Other DNA sequences in this sample translate to the same CDR3. The CDR3 totals 14 residues. V lost 3 bases and J lost 2; bases outside the gene matches: 1. Germline V gives CDR1 KGHSH, CDR2 LQKENI. The PCR employed 60 Vbeta primers together with 13 Jbeta primers. Measured with immunoSEQ multiplex PCR; TCRdb has only the in-frame clones, and not every one. The sample lists 180,000 or so clones; 76% were seen once. This TCR was recovered from a woman aged 30 to 39 in good health and CMV-seropositive. Sequenced input: PBMCs. The gene calls are TRBV18 and TRBJ1-5, with 7 positions matching TRBD1. The DNA for the CDR3 is TGTGCCAGCTCACCCGGGACAGGCAATCAGCCCCAGCATTTT. Translated, it gives CASSPGTGNQPQHF.